The sequence of this TCR beta chain was determined in a study of early T cells in non-severe SARS-CoV-2 infection. The wider study: Whole-blood bulk RNA, unsorted, was sequenced, and chains were unpaired.

Individual cDNA molecules were tagged with unique molecular identifiers. TCRdb analysed the 5' RACE reads with MiXCR anew, one entry per CDR3 protein. This table has around 81,000 distinct CDR3 sequences, 11% to 15% appearing once. This clonotype was counted ten times or more. Its antigen is currently unknown. The CDR3 length is 14 residues. V lost 2 bases, J lost 9 bases, and 11 bases lay in between. General study findings and limits: The study's VDJdb matching favored anti-spike CD8 responses and missed private and CD4 specificities.

The chain links TRBV12-3 or TRBV12-4 to TRBJ1-6; D unresolved. Sequencing was carried out using whole blood. The sequence derives from an adult who was a healthcare worker with PCR-confirmed SARS-CoV-2 infection or an uninfected control (not recorded which). The CDR3 reads CASSLRLEGSPLHF. CDR3 bases: TGTGCCAGCAGTTTACGGCTAGAAGGTTCACCCCTCCACTTT.